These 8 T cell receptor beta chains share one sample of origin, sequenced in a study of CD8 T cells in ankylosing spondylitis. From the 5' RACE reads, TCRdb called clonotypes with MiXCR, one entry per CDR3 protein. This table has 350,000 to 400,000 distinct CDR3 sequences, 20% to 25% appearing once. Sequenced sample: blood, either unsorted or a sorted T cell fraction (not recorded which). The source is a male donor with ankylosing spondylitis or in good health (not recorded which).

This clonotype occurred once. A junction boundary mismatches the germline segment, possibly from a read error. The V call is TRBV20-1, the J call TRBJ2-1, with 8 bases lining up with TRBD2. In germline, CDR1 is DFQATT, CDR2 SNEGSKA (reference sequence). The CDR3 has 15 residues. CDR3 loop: CSARFVAGGQDEQFF. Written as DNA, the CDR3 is TGCAGTGCTAGGTTTGTCGCGGGGGGCCAAGATGAGCAGTTCTTT.

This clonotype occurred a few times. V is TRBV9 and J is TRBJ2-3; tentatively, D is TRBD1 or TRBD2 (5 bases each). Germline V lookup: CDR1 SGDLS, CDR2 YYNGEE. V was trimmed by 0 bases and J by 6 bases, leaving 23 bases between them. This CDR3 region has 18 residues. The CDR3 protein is CASSVALKGGDGADTQYF. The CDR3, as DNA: TGTGCCAGCAGCGTAGCACTCAAGGGTGGGGACGGCGCCGATACGCAGTATTTT.

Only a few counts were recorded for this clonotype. For the CDR3, the DNA is TGTGCCAGCAGTTTATCCGGCGGACGGGAAGAATATGGCTACACCTTC. It translates to CASSLSGGREEYGYTF. This rearrangement joins TRBV27 to TRBJ1-2; D not certain. The CDR3 consists of 16 residues. Germline loops: CDR1 MNHEY, CDR2 SMNVEV (reference sequence). Trimming removed 0 bases at V and 5 bases at J, with 16 bases between.

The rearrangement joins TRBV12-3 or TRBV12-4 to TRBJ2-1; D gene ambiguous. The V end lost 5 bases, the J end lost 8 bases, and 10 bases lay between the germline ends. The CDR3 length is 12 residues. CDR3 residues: CASSSSVDEQFF. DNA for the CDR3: TGTGCCAGCAGTAGTAGTGTTGATGAGCAGTTCTTC.

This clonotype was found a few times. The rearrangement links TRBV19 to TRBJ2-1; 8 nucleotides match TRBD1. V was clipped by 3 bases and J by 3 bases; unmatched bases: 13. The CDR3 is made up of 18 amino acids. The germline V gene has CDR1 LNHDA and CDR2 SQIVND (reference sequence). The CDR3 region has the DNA TGTGCCAGTAGTATCACATTGAGCAGGACAGGGAGCTACAATGAGCAGTTCTTC. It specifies CASSITLSRTGSYNEQFF.

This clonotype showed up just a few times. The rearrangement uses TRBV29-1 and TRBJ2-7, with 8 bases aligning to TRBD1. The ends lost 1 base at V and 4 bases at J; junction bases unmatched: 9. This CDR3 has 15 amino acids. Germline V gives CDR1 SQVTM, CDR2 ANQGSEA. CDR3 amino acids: CSVEVSAGGLYEQYF. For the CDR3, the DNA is TGCAGCGTTGAAGTATCGGCAGGGGGCTTGTACGAGCAGTACTTC.

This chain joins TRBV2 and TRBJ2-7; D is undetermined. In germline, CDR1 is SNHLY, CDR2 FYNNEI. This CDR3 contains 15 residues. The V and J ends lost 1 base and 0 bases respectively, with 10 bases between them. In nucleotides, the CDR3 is TGTGCCAGCAGTGAAGTGACATCTTCCTCCTACGAGCAGTACTTC. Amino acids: CASSEVTSSSYEQYF.

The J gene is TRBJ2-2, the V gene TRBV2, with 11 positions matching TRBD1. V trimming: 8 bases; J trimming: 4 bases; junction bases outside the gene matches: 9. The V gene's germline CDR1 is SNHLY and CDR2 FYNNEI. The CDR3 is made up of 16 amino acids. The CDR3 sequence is CASGRDRGVSTGELFF. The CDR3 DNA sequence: TGTGCCAGCGGGCGGGACAGGGGGGTTAGCACCGGGGAGCTGTTTTTT.